One TCR beta chain is described in this entry. PCR used 60 Vbeta primers and 13 Jbeta primers. Repertoires were generated with immunoSEQ multiplex PCR, while TCRdb's copy carries only in-frame clones and drops some. The sample yields fewer than 90,000 clones, roughly three quarters seen once. The record originates from a study of cytomegalovirus exposure and HLA in healthy donors. This sequence was found in a man in his thirties or forties in good health and CMV-seronegative. Sequencing input: PBMCs.

Written as DNA, the CDR3 is TGCGCCAGCAGCTTGGCGGGACAGGAGGAGCAGTACTTC. Encoded protein: CASSLAGQEEQYF. The V and J genes are TRBV5-1 and TRBJ2-7; 8 bases match TRBD1. CDR3 length: 13 residues. Germline CDR1 reads SGHRS; CDR2 reads YFSETQ. V dropped 0 bases and J dropped 7; count of bases not matched to a gene: 3.